This T cell receptor (beta chain) originates from a study of HIV-infected children after antiretroviral therapy interruption. Study background: EBV and CMV exposure was recorded in most children. In continuous treatment, analyzed samples were from weeks 0, 48 and 150.

At least ten counts were recorded for this clonotype. The target antigen is unknown. Documented treatment: PENTA 11 planned treatment interruption arm or continuous ART arm. Cryopreserved PBMC samples required at least 5 million viable cells. The TCR library was built from RNA with a 3' RACE protocol and unique molecular identifiers. TCRdb used MiXCR to reprocess the 3' RACE reads, holding one entry per CDR3 protein. The sample has about 40,000 distinct CDR3 sequences, more than 6.5% seen once; the top ten hold about 1%. V lost 0 bases and J 2 bases, leaving 9 bases between the germline ends. The CDR3 sequence is 15 residues long. The germline gives CDR1 SGHRS, CDR2 YFSETQ. Overall study results and limits: The Gini coefficient of naive CD4+ repertoires rose, returning to baseline by 3 years.

This clonotype originated in a pool of human donors with HIV. The sequences come from CD45RA+ CD4+ T cells from PBMCs, pooled from several time points, collected from a donor given antiretroviral therapy, either interrupted or continuous. Subset given: naive CD4+ CD45RA+ CD45RO- T cells. The V and J genes are TRBV5-1 and TRBJ1-5; D remains ambiguous. The CDR3 DNA reads as TGCGCCAGCAGCTTGGAAGGGTCTGGCAATCAGCCCCAGCATTTT. It yields the protein CASSLEGSGNQPQHF.